The 5 T cell receptor beta chains in this list originate from one sample, sequenced in a study of identical twins. TCRdb analysed the 5' RACE reads with MiXCR anew, one entry per CDR3 protein. The sample shows 450,000 to 600,000 distinct CDR3 sequences, approximately 20% of them seen only once. This sample also belongs to another study, concerning yellow fever vaccine responses in identical twins.

The sample comprised CD4+ T cells sorted from blood. The receptors were gathered from a woman aged 18-30 years in good health.

The CDR3 here is CASSRVRGSSYEQYF. DNA for the CDR3: TGTGCCAGCAGCAGAGTACGGGGGAGCTCCTACGAGCAGTACTTC. J is TRBJ2-7 and V is TRBV5-5, with D maybe TRBD2 (6 bases). With 4 bases removed from V and 0 bases from J, the gap between germline ends came to 14 bases. The CDR3 totals 15 residues. The germline V gene encodes CDR1 SGHKS and CDR2 YYEKEE (reference sequence).

This clonotype showed up just a few times. This rearrangement joins TRBV7-6 to TRBJ2-7; D unclear. The CDR3 spans 14 residues. The ends were cut back, 0 bases at V and 5 bases at J, with 11 bases in the middle. CDR1 and CDR2 (germline): SGHVS, FNYEAQ. CDR3 region: CASSLANSPHEQYF. DNA for the CDR3: TGTGCCAGCAGCTTAGCGAATAGCCCACACGAGCAGTACTTC.

The J gene is TRBJ2-1, the V gene TRBV29-1; tentative D call: TRBD2 (6 bases). Trimming left V 1 base short and J 1 base short, with 8 bases between. This CDR3 spans 14 amino acids. Germline V gene data show CDR1 as SQVTM and CDR2 as ANQGSEA. In DNA, the CDR3 is TGCAGCGTTGAAGGCGGGGTGTCCTACAATGAGCAGTTCTTC. Translated: CSVEGGVSYNEQFF.

There are a few counts of this clonotype. This chain joins TRBV5-1 and TRBJ2-3; D unresolved. CDR3 length: 14 residues. V was cut by 3 bases and J by 2 bases, with 10 bases left in between. Germline-derived CDR1 and CDR2 are SGHRS and YFSETQ. The CDR3: CASSSGPATDTQYF. As DNA, the CDR3 is TGCGCCAGCAGCTCGGGCCCGGCCACAGATACGCAGTATTTT.

The chain is built from TRBV12-3 or TRBV12-4 and TRBJ2-3; D perhaps matches TRBD2 (5 bases). The CDR3 is 17 amino acids. V was clipped by 6 bases and J by 0 bases, with 19 bases between them. The CDR3 reads CASSPTWAGLSTDTQYF. CDR3 DNA: TGTGCCAGCAGCCCAACCTGGGCGGGCCTAAGCACAGATACGCAGTATTTT.